Following are 31 T cell receptor beta chains from one sample sequenced in a study of Tregs in tolerant kidney transplant recipients. The nonmyeloablative bone marrow transplants came from related graft donors, with transient mixed chimerism. Assay: immunoSEQ multiplex PCR; the TCRdb copy retains only in-frame clones and omits some. The sample's table shows approximately 11,000 clones. Sequences were derived from CD8+ T cells from blood (PBMCs), sampled 24 months after the transplant. These receptors were obtained from a human patient who received a combined kidney and bone marrow transplant. Some T cells may have originated in the graft donor.

Worth noting for this clone: The read is 3 residues too short to cover the CDR3 end, so that end is filled in from the germline J gene. This rearrangement joins TRBV6-4 to TRBJ1-2; D uncertain. The CDR3 has 14 amino acids. Germline CDR1 MRHNA, CDR2 SNTAGT. The V end lost 3 bases, the J end lost 1 base, and 9 bases lay between the germline ends. The CDR3 sequence: CASSEEAFNYGYTF. The sequenced CDR3 bases are TGTGCCAGCAGTGAAGAGGCATTTAACTATGGC.

Notes on this clone: The read ends 3 residues shy of where the CDR3 ends; the end is completed using the germline J gene. The chain uses TRBV6-2 or TRBV6-3 and TRBJ2-1; 9 bases map to TRBD2. The germline V gene has CDR1 MNHEY and CDR2 SVGEGT. Trimming took 4 bases from V and 0 from J; bases not matched to a gene: 7. CDR3 length: 17 amino acids. The CDR3 protein is CASSFLAGKSSYNEQFF. The CDR3 bases that were read are TGTGCCAGCAGTTTTCTAGCGGGAAAGAGCTCCTACAATGAG.

With respect to this clone: The read ends 3 residues shy of where the CDR3 ends; the end is completed using the germline J gene. V usage is TRBV7-4 and J usage is TRBJ2-1; 10 bases agree with TRBD2. Germline-derived CDR1 and CDR2 are SGHVT and SQSDAQ. With 1 base clipped from V and 0 bases from J, the junction kept 3 bases outside the gene matches. This CDR3 contains 17 residues. The CDR3 here is CASSLGLAGDSYNEQFF. The sequenced CDR3 bases are TGTGCCAGCAGCTTAGGCCTAGCGGGGGACTCCTACAATGAG.

Of note for this clone: Sequencing ends 3 residues short of the CDR3 end; the germline J gene provides the rest. This chain joins TRBV6-2 or TRBV6-3 and TRBJ2-7; D perhaps matches TRBD1 (7 bases). V gave up 0 bases and J gave up 1 base, with 13 bases separating them. The CDR3 extends over 16 amino acids. CDR1 and CDR2 from the germline V gene are MNHEY and SVGEGT. The CDR3 DNA, read in part, is TGTGCCAGCAGTTACTCGCGGGACAGAAATTCCTACGAG. Translating gives CASSYSRDRNSYE. The CDR3 reads in full as CASSYSRDRNSYEQYF.

Regarding this clone: The read finishes 3 residues shy of the CDR3 end, and the germline J gene is used to complete it. The chain joins TRBV7-3 to TRBJ1-1; 7 nucleotides line up with TRBD1. J lost 4 bases, V lost 1 base, and 3 bases had no gene match. CDR1 is SGHTA, CDR2 FQGTGA, per germline. CDR3 length: 14 residues. The part of the CDR3 DNA that was read is TGTGCCAGCAGCTTAAGCCAGGGGGGCACTGAA. It encodes CASSLSQGGTE. The full CDR3 protein reads CASSLSQGGTEAFF.

CDR3 sequence: CSARDRVLTGTSGIPSYEQYF. The part of the CDR3 DNA that was read is TGCAGTGCTAGAGATAGGGTTCTGACAGGGACTAGCGGGATACCGTCCTACGAG. The genes are TRBV20-1 and TRBJ2-7, with TRBD2 matching 13 bases. The read is 3 residues too short to cover the CDR3 end, so that end is filled in from the germline J gene. Germline CDR1 is DFQATT and CDR2 is SNEGSKA (reference sequence). This CDR3 has 21 residues. Germline trimming cut 0 bases from V and 1 base from J; bases unmatched to any gene: 18.

As regards this clone: The CDR3 is cut off 3 residues early in the read; its end comes from the germline J gene. The V gene is TRBV5-8, the J gene TRBJ2-3; 7 bases are shared with TRBD2. From germline, CDR1 is SGHTS and CDR2 YDEGEE. J gave up 1 base and V 4 bases, and 6 bases lay outside the gene matches. CDR3 size: 15 residues. The CDR3 loop is CASSHYAGGTDTQYF. The sequenced part of the CDR3 DNA is TGTGCCAGCAGCCACTACGCGGGAGGCACAGATACG. The whole variable domain, remainder taken from reference TRBV5-8 and TRBJ2-3, is EAGVTQSPTHLIKTRGQQATLRCSPISGHTSVYWYQQALGLGLQFLLWYDEGEERNRGNFPPRFSGRQFPNYSSELNVNALELEDSALYLCASSHYAGGTDTQYFGPGTRLTVL.

Comment on this clone: The sequenced fragment ends 3 residues before the CDR3 boundary, so the rest is inferred from the germline J gene. The gene calls are TRBV30 and TRBJ2-7, with 10 bases lining up with TRBD2. The length of the CDR3 is 13 residues. V dropped 3 bases and J dropped 4; count of bases not matched to a gene: 3. The germline V gene encodes CDR1 GTSNPN and CDR2 SVGIG (reference sequence). CDR3 DNA (partial): TGTGCCTGGAGGACTAGCGGGTATTACGAG. As protein: CAWRTSGYYE. The CDR3 in its entirety is CAWRTSGYYEQYF.

As for this clone: The CDR3 end is not reached by the read, which stops 3 residues before it; the germline J gene fills it in. J is TRBJ2-7 and V is TRBV20-1; 11 positions agree with TRBD2. Germline-derived CDR1 and CDR2 are DFQATT and SNEGSKA (reference sequence). There are 13 residues in the CDR3. V was pared by 2 bases and J by 4 bases, with 1 base of the junction left unmatched. CDR3 residues: CSARSSGRYEQYF. The CDR3 bases that were read are TGCAGTGCTAGATCTAGCGGGAGGTACGAG.

As regards this clone: The CDR3 goes on 3 residues after the read ends, and that part is filled in from the germline J gene. The chain couples TRBV7-6 to TRBJ2-3; 12 positions agree with TRBD2. Germline trimming cut 4 bases from V and 6 bases from J; bases unmatched to any gene: 14. The CDR3 is 18 amino acids. The germline gives CDR1 SGHVS, CDR2 FNYEAQ. The sequenced CDR3 bases are TGTGCCAGCAGCTCCGAGCCCCTAGCGGGAGGGCCCTCGGATACG. It codes for CASSSEPLAGGPSDT. The entire CDR3 reads CASSSEPLAGGPSDTQYF. Full variable domain (outside the CDR3, taken from reference TRBV7-6 and TRBJ2-3): GAGVSQSPRYKVTKRGQDVALRCDPISGHVSLYWYRQALGQGPEFLTYFNYEAQQDKSGLPNDRFSAERPEGSISTLTIQRTEQRDSAMYRCASSSEPLAGGPSDTQYFGPGTRLTVL.

A remark on this clone: The read ends 3 residues early relative to the CDR3; the germline J gene fills the gap. V is TRBV19 and J is TRBJ2-1; D is possibly TRBD1 (6 bases). This CDR3 comprises 14 residues. Germline V gives CDR1 LNHDA, CDR2 SQIVND (reference sequence). V lost 6 bases and J 7 bases, leaving 16 bases between the germline ends. The CDR3 here is CASSPQGHTNEQFF. CDR3 DNA, as far as it was read: TGTGCCAGTAGCCCTCAGGGACACACGAATGAG.

On this clone itself: The read is 3 residues too short to cover the CDR3 end, so that end is filled in from the germline J gene. V gene TRBV7-2 combines with J gene TRBJ2-7; unclear D gene. The CDR3 spans 13 residues. The germline gives CDR1 SGHTA, CDR2 FQGNSA. With 3 bases removed from V and 1 base from J, the gap between germline ends came to 7 bases. CDR3 in amino acids: CASSFTASYEQYF. The covered CDR3 bases are TGTGCCAGCAGCTTTACAGCTTCCTACGAG. The full variable domain, rest sourced from reference TRBV7-2 and TRBJ2-7, is GAGVSQSPSNKVTEKGKDVELRCDPISGHTALYWYRQSLGQGLEFLIYFQGNSAPDKSGLPSDRFSAERTGGSVSTLTIQRTQQEDSAVYLCASSFTASYEQYFGPGTRLTVT.

In the case of this clone: The read terminates 3 residues before the CDR3 end, so the remaining end is supplied by the germline J gene. The rearrangement joins TRBV30 to TRBJ1-5; D perhaps matches TRBD1 (6 bases). Trimming removed 1 base from V and 6 bases from J, with 10 bases in between. The CDR3 contains 13 residues. CDR1 and CDR2 from the germline V gene are GTSNPN and SVGIG (reference sequence). CDR3 loop: CAWSEQGGQPQHF. The part of the CDR3 DNA that was read is TGTGCCTGGAGTGAACAGGGAGGTCAGCCC.

About this clone: The sequence runs out 3 residues before the end of the CDR3; the remainder is reconstructed from the germline J gene. The J gene is TRBJ2-7, the V gene TRBV7-6, with 7 positions matching TRBD2. The V gene's germline CDR1 is SGHVS and CDR2 FNYEAQ. Unmatched junction bases numbered 7, after V lost 1 base and J lost 4 bases. The CDR3 contains 15 residues. The CDR3 DNA, read in part, is TGTGCCAGCAGCTTAGAAGGCGGGAGAACTTACGAG. Its protein is CASSLEGGRTYE. The full CDR3 reads CASSLEGGRTYEQYF.

With regard to this clone: The sequence runs out 3 residues before the end of the CDR3; the remainder is reconstructed from the germline J gene. The chain combines TRBV30 with TRBJ2-5; a weak D match, TRBD1 (6 bases). V lost 3 bases and J 3 bases, leaving 11 bases between the germline ends. From germline, CDR1 is GTSNPN and CDR2 SVGIG (reference sequence). This CDR3 has 13 residues. Incomplete CDR3 DNA: TGTGCCTGGAGGCAGGGGAATAAAGAGACC. Its translation: CAWRQGNKET. Given in full, the CDR3 is CAWRQGNKETQYF.

As concerns this clone: The read falls 3 residues short of the CDR3 end, and the missing part is taken from the germline J gene. The rearrangement links TRBV20-1 to TRBJ2-1; no definite D call. From germline, CDR1 is DFQATT and CDR2 SNEGSKA (reference sequence). V gave up 5 bases and J gave up 7 bases, with 21 bases separating them. The CDR3 has 15 amino acids. The CDR3 DNA, read in part, is TGCAGTGCTCCACCATTATACACGGGTACTAATGAG. It translates to CSAPPLYTGTNE. The full CDR3 sequence reads CSAPPLYTGTNEQFF.

A word on this clone: The read terminates 3 residues ahead of where the CDR3 ends, so the germline J gene completes it. The chain links TRBV27 to TRBJ1-1; possibly TRBD1 for D (5 bases). The ends were cut back, 4 bases at V and 4 bases at J, with 16 bases in the middle. There are 15 residues in the CDR3. CDR1 is MNHEY and CDR2 is SMNVEV in the germline V gene (reference sequence). The sequenced part of the CDR3 DNA is TGTGCCAGCAGTTCAGCCGGGGGGGGTACCACTGAA. This codes for CASSSAGGGTTE. The entire CDR3 is CASSSAGGGTTEAFF.

With regard to this clone: Sequencing ends 3 residues short of the CDR3 end; the germline J gene provides the rest. The J gene is TRBJ2-5, the V gene TRBV5-1; 14 bases are shared with TRBD2. CDR3 length: 16 amino acids. Looked up from germline, CDR1 is SGHRS and CDR2 is YFSETQ. After removal of 0 bases from V and 4 bases from J, the junction contained 2 bases not matched to a gene. The covered CDR3 bases are TGCGCCAGCAGCTTGGGACTAGCGGGAGGGGGAGAGACC. As protein: CASSLGLAGGGET. The full CDR3 sequence reads CASSLGLAGGGETQYF. Using reference TRBV5-1 and TRBJ2-5 for the parts outside the CDR3, the full variable domain is KAGVTQTPRYLIKTRGQQVTLSCSPISGHRSVSWYQQTPGQGLQFLFEYFSETQRNKGNFPGRFSGRQFSNSRSEMNVSTLELGDSALYLCASSLGLAGGGETQYFGPGTRLLVL.

Concerning this clone itself: The CDR3 end falls 3 residues outside the read, so it is completed with the germline J gene. The chain is built from TRBV2 and TRBJ2-1; TRBD1 agrees at 9 bases. Germline CDR1 SNHLY, CDR2 FYNNEI. With V trimmed by 4 bases and J by 4 bases, 8 bases remained unmatched. The CDR3 length is 16 residues. The covered CDR3 bases are TGTGCCAGCAGTGTCGCCGGGACAGGGCCTTACAATGAG. Its translation: CASSVAGTGPYNE. The complete CDR3 reads CASSVAGTGPYNEQFF.

For this clone: The CDR3 goes on 3 residues after the read ends, and that part is filled in from the germline J gene. This chain links TRBV7-9 with TRBJ2-2; D unclear. CDR3 length equals 13 residues. Germline CDR1 SEHNR, CDR2 FQNEAQ (reference sequence). V lost 1 base to trimming and J lost 5 bases, with 5 bases between them. This CDR3 is CASSLESTGELFF. Partial CDR3 DNA: TGTGCCAGCAGCTTAGAATCAACCGGGGAG.

As to this clone: The read ends 3 residues shy of where the CDR3 ends; the end is completed using the germline J gene. The chain has TRBV19 and TRBJ2-7; TRBD2 aligns across 9 bases. CDR1 is LNHDA and CDR2 is SQIVND in the germline V gene (reference sequence). This CDR3 is built from 15 residues. The V segment lost 5 bases and the J segment 2 bases; nucleotides outside the gene matches: 7. The CDR3 sequence is CASSFGTSSTYEQYF. The DNA read from the CDR3 is TGTGCCAGTAGTTTCGGGACTAGCAGCACCTACGAG.

Worth noting for this clone: The missing CDR3 end, 3 residues past where the read stops, is filled in from the germline J gene. The chain couples TRBV20-1 to TRBJ2-7; D remains unclear. CDR1 and CDR2 (germline): DFQATT, SNEGSKA (reference sequence). The CDR3 is 11 amino acids. V was cut by 6 bases and J by 3 bases, with 9 bases left in between. The CDR3 DNA, read in part, is TGCAGTGCGTACAAGGGCTACGAG. It is translated as CSAYKGYE. The full CDR3 protein is CSAYKGYEQYF.

CDR3 DNA (partial): TGTGCCAGCAGTACCCGGTGGGCGGTGCAGGGGGACGAG. Translation gives CASSTRWAVQGDE. The entire CDR3 protein reads CASSTRWAVQGDEQYF. The chain carries TRBV27 and TRBJ2-7, with TRBD1 identical over 7 bases. The read ends 3 residues shy of where the CDR3 ends; the end is completed using the germline J gene. V lost 5 bases to trimming and J lost 5 bases; unmatched junction nucleotides: 15. CDR3 length: 16 residues. Germline V gene sequence: CDR1 MNHEY, CDR2 SMNVEV (reference sequence).

A note on this clone: The CDR3 end falls 3 residues outside the read, so it is completed with the germline J gene. This chain uses TRBV7-6 with TRBJ2-7, with 8 positions matching TRBD2. The CDR3 spans 18 residues. The V gene's germline CDR1 is SGHVS and CDR2 FNYEAQ. J was trimmed by 0 bases and V by 1 base; bases with no gene match: 11. The CDR3 bases that were read are TGTGCCAGCAGCTTAGGGTCATTTAGCGGGATTAGCTCCTACGAG. Amino acids: CASSLGSFSGISSYE. The entire CDR3 is CASSLGSFSGISSYEQYF.

CDR3 in amino acids: CASSPAGTGLNIQYF. CDR3 bases read: TGTGCCAGTAGTCCCGCCGGGACAGGGCTCAACATT. The J gene is TRBJ2-4, the V gene TRBV19; TRBD1 matches 9 bases. The CDR3 is cut off 3 residues early in the read; its end comes from the germline J gene. V shed 5 bases and J 7 bases; nucleotides not matched to a gene: 9. Germline V lookup: CDR1 LNHDA, CDR2 SQIVND (reference sequence). The CDR3 loop spans 15 amino acids.

A note on this clone: The read is 3 residues too short to cover the CDR3 end, so that end is filled in from the germline J gene. The chain recombines TRBV11-2 with TRBJ2-7, with 8 bases matching TRBD1. The CDR3 has 13 residues. From germline, CDR1 is SGHAT and CDR2 FQNNGV. V gave up 4 bases and J gave up 3 bases; unmatched junction bases: 2. Partial CDR3 DNA: TGTGCCAGCAGCTCCACAGGGGGCTACGAG. It encodes CASSSTGGYE. The whole CDR3 protein is CASSSTGGYEQYF.

As for this clone: The CDR3 end falls 3 residues outside the read, so it is completed with the germline J gene. The V gene is TRBV20-1, the J gene TRBJ1-5, with 8 bases lining up with TRBD1. In germline, CDR1 is DFQATT, CDR2 SNEGSKA (reference sequence). Losses at the gene ends were 6 bases for V and 3 bases for J; bases not matched to a gene: 7. CDR3 length equals 14 residues. The part of the CDR3 DNA that was read is TGCAGTGCCTCGGGACAGGCAATCAATCAGCCC. It translates to CSASGQAINQP. The whole CDR3 sequence reads CSASGQAINQPQHF.

Comment on this clone: With the read ending 3 residues before the CDR3 end, the germline J gene is used to fill in that end. The chain carries TRBV7-7 and TRBJ2-2, with 7 bases that match TRBD1. V was pared by 5 bases and J by 1 base, with 10 bases of the junction left unmatched. The CDR3 spans 17 residues. Germline V CDR1 and CDR2: SSHAT, FNYEAQ (reference sequence). The CDR3 region is CASSPLTGWQNTGELFF. The CDR3 bases that were read are TGTGCCAGCAGCCCACTGACAGGGTGGCAGAACACCGGGGAG.

As to this clone: The read halts 3 residues ahead of the CDR3 end, with the missing end drawn from the germline J gene. This chain connects TRBV7-9 to TRBJ1-4; 7 nucleotides match TRBD1. This CDR3 contains 14 residues. V lost 5 bases and J lost 7; bases outside the gene matches: 7. Germline V gene data show CDR1 as SEHNR and CDR2 as FQNEAQ (reference sequence). The CDR3 here is CASSPPTGTEKLFF. The DNA read from the CDR3 is TGTGCCAGCAGCCCGCCGACAGGGACTGAAAAA.

About this clone itself: The CDR3 goes on 3 residues after the read ends, and that part is filled in from the germline J gene. J is TRBJ2-7 and V is TRBV30, with TRBD1 matching 7 bases. Per the germline V gene, CDR1 is GTSNPN and CDR2 is SVGIG (reference sequence). The CDR3 extends over 13 amino acids. V lost 4 bases to trimming and J lost 4 bases; unmatched junction nucleotides: 7. The CDR3 spells CAWIGQEMYEQYF. CDR3 DNA, as far as it was read: TGTGCCTGGATTGGACAGGAGATGTACGAG.

Worth noting for this clone: The read ends 3 residues early relative to the CDR3; the germline J gene fills the gap. The rearrangement uses TRBV30 and TRBJ2-1; possibly TRBD1 for D (5 bases). Germline CDR1 is GTSNPN and CDR2 is SVGIG (reference sequence). The V end lost 2 bases, the J end lost 9 bases, and 14 bases lay between the germline ends. The CDR3 is 13 amino acids. CDR3 region: CAWSWQGASEQFF. The part of the CDR3 DNA that was read is TGTGCCTGGAGTTGGCAGGGTGCGAGTGAG.